These 26 T cell receptor beta chains share one sample of origin, sequenced in a study of T cell repertoires in cytomegalovirus infection. One entry per CDR3 protein results from TCRdb running MiXCR on the reads. This table has roughly 630,000 distinct CDR3 sequences, around 24% appearing once. The sample was CD8+ T cells from PBMCs. The receptors originated from a human donor in good health (CMV status not recorded). Some clones in this sample may be carry-over from other donors' samples.

This clonotype was counted at least ten times. This rearrangement joins TRBV7-2 to TRBJ2-7; 10 positions agree with TRBD1. J lost 7 bases, V lost 4 bases, and 10 bases had no gene match. In germline, CDR1 is SGHTA, CDR2 FQGNSA. The CDR3 covers 15 residues. The CDR3 DNA sequence: TGTGCCAGCAGCTCTTCGGACAGGGGGTTTTTTGAGCAGTACTTC. The encoded protein is CASSSSDRGFFEQYF. The whole variable domain, remainder taken from reference TRBV7-2 and TRBJ2-7, is GAGVSQSPSNKVTEKGKDVELRCDPISGHTALYWYRQSLGQGLEFLIYFQGNSAPDKSGLPSDRFSAERTGGSVSTLTIQRTQQEDSAVYLCASSSSDRGFFEQYFGPGTRLTVT.

In this sample, this clonotype turned up a few times. The J gene is TRBJ1-5, the V gene TRBV29-1, with D tentatively TRBD1 (5 bases). The CDR3 sequence is 18 residues long. The V gene lost 0 bases and the J gene lost 2 bases, with 20 bases spanning the gap. Germline V gene sequence: CDR1 SQVTM, CDR2 ANQGSEA. CDR3 DNA: TGCAGCGTTGAAGACCCCCTTCGGGGCGGTTCGGGCAATCAGCCCCAGCATTTT. This codes for CSVEDPLRGGSGNQPQHF.

This clonotype was detected ten times or more. The V gene is TRBV7-8, the J gene TRBJ2-1; a possible D gene is TRBD1 (6 bases). Trimming stripped 4 bases from V and 4 bases from J, with 17 bases between. This CDR3 has 16 amino acids. The germline gives CDR1 SGHVS, CDR2 FQNEAQ. The CDR3 DNA reads as TGTGCCAGCAGCTCCGTATCCGGGACATCTTACAATGAGCAGTTCTTC. Its translation: CASSSVSGTSYNEQFF. Drawing the rest from reference TRBV7-8 and TRBJ2-1, the complete variable domain is GAGVSQSPRYKVAKRGQDVALRCDPISGHVSLFWYQQALGQGPEFLTYFQNEAQLDKSGLPSDRFFAERPEGSVSTLKIQRTQQEDSAVYLCASSSVSGTSYNEQFFGPGTRLTVL.

This chain connects TRBV7-3 to TRBJ2-7, with 8 bases that match TRBD1. The germline V gene has CDR1 SGHTA and CDR2 FQGTGA. This CDR3 spans 18 amino acids. V lost 5 bases, J lost 2 bases, and 17 bases stayed unmatched. As DNA, the CDR3 is TGTGCCAGCAGCCCCTCTATGTTCATGGACAGGGAGGCCTACGAGCAGTACGTC. Residues: CASSPSMFMDREAYEQYV.

V usage is TRBV29-1 and J usage is TRBJ2-7; no definite D call. The CDR3 consists of 12 residues. Germline V gene data show CDR1 as SQVTM and CDR2 as ANQGSEA. CDR3 nucleotide sequence: TGCAGCGTTACTGGGGTGGGTTACGAGCAGTATGTC. Translating it yields CSVTGVGYEQYV.

There are a few counts of this clonotype. V and J are TRBV27 and TRBJ1-1; D gene unclear. Germline lookup yields CDR1 MNHEY and CDR2 SMNVEV (reference sequence). V was cut by 5 bases and J by 4 bases, with 14 bases left in between. This CDR3 region has 14 residues. CDR3 DNA sequence: TGTGCCAGCAGTCCGGGCCCCATGGGCACTGAAGCTTTCTTT. Protein product: CASSPGPMGTEAFF.

This clonotype was observed at least ten times. V and J are TRBV7-9 and TRBJ1-4; D may be TRBD1 (5 bases). Germline lookup yields CDR1 SEHNR and CDR2 FQNEAQ (reference sequence). The CDR3 loop spans 17 amino acids. Trimming left V 3 bases short and J 0 bases short, with 14 bases between. In DNA, the CDR3 is TGTGCCAGCAGCTTCTTGGACACGTACTCAACTAATGAAAAACTGTTTTTT. This translates into CASSFLDTYSTNEKLFF.

This clonotype was observed a handful of times. The chain combines TRBV20-1 with TRBJ1-6; D uncertain. CDR1 and CDR2 (germline): DFQATT, SNEGSKA (reference sequence). The CDR3 has 13 residues. Trimming took 0 bases from V and 11 from J, leaving 11 bases between them. In DNA form, the CDR3 reads TGCAGTGCTAGAGATATCCGGGCTACACCCCTCCACTTT. Amino acid sequence: CSARDIRATPLHF.

The chain links TRBV7-6 to TRBJ2-7; D is possibly TRBD1 (5 bases). CDR3 length: 13 residues. Per the germline V gene, CDR1 is SGHVS and CDR2 is FNYEAQ. Trimming stripped 5 bases from V and 3 bases from J, with 11 bases between. Here the CDR3 reads CASSVTVRYEQYF. The CDR3 nucleotides are TGTGCCAGCAGCGTGACAGTCCGCTACGAGCAGTACTTC.

The chain links TRBV6-5 to TRBJ2-1, with D maybe TRBD2 (5 bases). This CDR3 region has 19 residues. Germline values: CDR1 MNHEY, CDR2 SVGAGI. Trimming cost V 2 bases and J 0 bases, with 20 bases left between them. For the CDR3, the DNA is TGTGCCAGCAGTTACAGACCCTCCCGGGAAGGGAGCTCCTACAATGAGCAGTTCTTC. Translating it yields CASSYRPSREGSSYNEQFF.

This clonotype was detected only once. The chain links TRBV6-5 to TRBJ2-3; D is possibly TRBD1 or TRBD2 (6 bases each). V lost 6 bases to trimming and J lost 10 bases, with 11 bases between them. The CDR3 is made up of 11 amino acids. Germline assignment: CDR1 MNHEY and CDR2 SVGAGI. CDR3 in DNA: TGTGCCAGCAGCGGGGGCTATGCGCAGTATTTT. Translation gives CASSGGYAQYF.

The table lists this clonotype with a few counts. The CDR3 region has the DNA TGTGCCAGCAGCCAAGGGGTTAGCCTTCCCACAGATACGCAGTATTTT. The encoded protein is CASSQGVSLPTDTQYF. V and J are TRBV4-2 and TRBJ2-3, with D hard to call. Between the trimmed V and J ends, which lost 1 base and 2 bases, there was a span of 13 bases. The germline CDR1 and CDR2 sequences are LGHNA and YNFKEQ. CDR3 length equals 16 residues.

This clonotype has more than one count but fewer than ten. The chain carries TRBV20-1 and TRBJ2-1; 8 nucleotides agree with TRBD1. Looked up from germline, CDR1 is DFQATT and CDR2 is SNEGSKA (reference sequence). J lost 8 bases, V lost 2 bases, and 14 bases had no gene match. The CDR3 is 16 amino acids. The CDR3 is CSARHPGQGFWDEQFF. CDR3 coding DNA: TGCAGTGCTAGACACCCCGGACAGGGCTTTTGGGATGAGCAGTTCTTC.

The J gene is TRBJ2-7, the V gene TRBV7-3; D is unclear. CDR1 and CDR2 (germline): SGHTA, FQGTGA. Deletions cut 4 bases from V and 2 bases from J, with 18 bases between. CDR3 length: 16 amino acids. The CDR3 bases are TGTGCCAGCAGCTATCCCCAAGGGCAGAGACCCTACGAGCAGTACTTC. Its translation: CASSYPQGQRPYEQYF.

This clonotype turned up a few times. The chain carries TRBV29-1 and TRBJ1-2; D remains ambiguous. This CDR3 has 15 residues. Between the trimmed V and J ends, which lost 0 bases and 0 bases, there was a span of 11 bases. Germline-derived CDR1 and CDR2 are SQVTM and ANQGSEA. The CDR3 sequence: CSVEDRQQANYGYTF. The CDR3 DNA follows: TGCAGCGTTGAAGATCGGCAGCAAGCTAACTATGGCTACACCTTC.

This clonotype occurred a few times. The chain employs TRBV29-1 and TRBJ2-7, with 9 bases lining up with TRBD2. Trimming took 5 bases from V and 5 from J; bases not matched to a gene: 4. CDR3 size: 12 residues. Germline V gives CDR1 SQVTM, CDR2 ANQGSEA. In nucleotides, the CDR3 is TGCAGCGTTCTGGAGCGGGGGGACGAGCAGTACTTC. This codes for CSVLERGDEQYF.

DNA for the CDR3: TGTGCCAGCATGGGGAGTTCCTATGGCTACACCTTC. Translation gives CASMGSSYGYTF. The chain recombines TRBV7-9 with TRBJ1-2; no clear D gene. CDR1 is SEHNR and CDR2 is FQNEAQ in the germline V gene (reference sequence). The CDR3 extends over 12 amino acids. V lost 7 bases, J lost 4 bases, and 10 bases lay in between.

There are many counts of this clonotype. The DNA for the CDR3 is TGTGCCAGCAGCTTAAAGGTCTATGGCTACACCTTC. Its translation: CASSLKVYGYTF. The rearrangement links TRBV7-2 to TRBJ1-2; D is ambiguous. Between the trimmed V and J ends, which lost 2 bases and 4 bases, there was a span of 5 bases. This CDR3 comprises 12 residues. From germline, CDR1 is SGHTA and CDR2 FQGNSA.

Many counts were recorded for this clonotype. This chain links TRBV6-2 or TRBV6-3 with TRBJ2-2; TRBD1 matches at 8 bases. V gave up 7 bases and J gave up 4 bases; unmatched junction bases: 5. This CDR3 spans 14 amino acids. The germline CDR1 and CDR2 sequences are MNHEY and SVGEGT. CDR3 in DNA: TGTGCCAGCACTGGACAGGGACCCACCGGGGAGCTGTTTTTT. It translates to CASTGQGPTGELFF.

This clonotype was observed many times. The chain uses TRBV7-2 and TRBJ2-1; tentative D call: TRBD2 (7 bases). CDR3 length equals 13 residues. Germline-derived CDR1 and CDR2 are SGHTA and FQGNSA. Trimming shortened V by 5 bases and J by 9 bases, and 14 bases separated the two germline ends. The CDR3 loop reads CASSGGGLPEQFF. The CDR3 DNA reads as TGTGCCAGCAGCGGGGGGGGCCTTCCTGAGCAGTTCTTC.

This clonotype was counted only a few times. The V call is TRBV28, the J call TRBJ2-1; no firm D call. V dropped 5 bases and J dropped 5 bases, with 16 bases sitting between them. Germline V gene data show CDR1 as MDHEN and CDR2 as SYDVKM. The CDR3 totals 15 residues. The CDR3 region has the DNA TGTGCCAGCAGTACCACCTCAGCCCCAGACAATGAGCAGTTCTTC. Its translation is CASSTTSAPDNEQFF.

This clonotype has more than one count but fewer than ten. CDR3 DNA sequence: TGTGCCAGCAGTTCTCCGGTTACATATAGCAATCAGCCCCAGCATTTT. As protein: CASSSPVTYSNQPQHF. This chain joins TRBV6-2 or TRBV6-3 and TRBJ1-5, with D hard to call. Germline V gene sequence: CDR1 MNHEY, CDR2 SVGEGT. Trimming took off 4 bases at V and 0 bases at J, with 13 bases between the two ends. The CDR3 length is 16 residues.

This clonotype was counted at least ten times. The chain joins TRBV5-6 to TRBJ1-1; TRBD1 is a possible D gene (5 bases). The CDR3 is 14 residues long. The germline V and J ends were trimmed by 2 bases and 1 base, with 9 bases remaining between them. Germline V CDR1 and CDR2: SGHDT, YYEEEE. CDR3 sequence reads: CASSLAGQNTEAFF. CDR3 DNA: TGTGCCAGCAGCTTAGCAGGACAGAACACTGAAGCTTTCTTT.

This clonotype was counted only a few times. This chain joins TRBV6-2 or TRBV6-3 and TRBJ1-4, with D uncertain. Trimming pared 2 bases from V and 16 bases from J, leaving 17 bases between. This CDR3 has 13 residues. CDR1 and CDR2 (germline): MNHEY, SVGEGT. CDR3 region: CASSYTWARERFF. Here the CDR3 DNA reads TGTGCCAGCAGTTACACTTGGGCCCGGGAGCGGTTTTTT.

J is TRBJ2-2 and V is TRBV6-1; TRBD2 is a possible D gene (6 bases). V dropped 6 bases and J dropped 6 bases, with 17 bases sitting between them. This CDR3 has 15 residues. CDR1 is MNHNS, CDR2 SASEGT, per germline. CDR3 in amino acids: CASSGGRIGAGELFF. For the CDR3, the DNA is TGTGCCAGCAGCGGTGGGAGGATAGGCGCCGGGGAGCTGTTTTTT.

This clonotype has ten or more counts. CDR3 amino acids: CASSPYRPGLAGGDTDTQYF. DNA for the CDR3: TGTGCCAGCAGCCCGTACCGCCCGGGACTAGCGGGGGGGGACACAGATACGCAGTATTTT. J is TRBJ2-3 and V is TRBV7-2; TRBD2 aligns across 16 bases. The CDR3 contains 20 residues. CDR1 SGHTA and CDR2 FQGNSA come from the germline V gene. The junction had 13 bases not matched to a gene; V was cut back by 5 bases and J by 2 bases.